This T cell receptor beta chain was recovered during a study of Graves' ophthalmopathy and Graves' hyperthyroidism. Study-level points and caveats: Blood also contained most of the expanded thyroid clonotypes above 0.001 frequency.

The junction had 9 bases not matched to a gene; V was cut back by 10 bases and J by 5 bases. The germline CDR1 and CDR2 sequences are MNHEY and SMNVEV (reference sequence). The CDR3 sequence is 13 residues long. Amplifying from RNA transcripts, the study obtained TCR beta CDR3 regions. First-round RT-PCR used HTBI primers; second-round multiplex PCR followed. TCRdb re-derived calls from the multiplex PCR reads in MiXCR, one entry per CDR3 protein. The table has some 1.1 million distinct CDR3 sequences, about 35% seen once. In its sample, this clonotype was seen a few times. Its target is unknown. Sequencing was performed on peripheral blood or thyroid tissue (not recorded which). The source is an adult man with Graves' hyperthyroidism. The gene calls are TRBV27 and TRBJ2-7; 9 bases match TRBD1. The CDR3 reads CATLRQGDHEQYF. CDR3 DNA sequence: TGTGCCACCCTTCGACAGGGGGACCACGAGCAGTACTTC.